This T cell receptor (beta chain) appears in the sequencing data of a study of blood T cell repertoires in COVID-19. Study summary: The samples span acute and convalescent COVID-19 from the United States, Italy and Spain.

V lost 8 bases to trimming and J lost 5 bases; unmatched junction nucleotides: 14. This CDR3 region has 15 residues. Germline assignment: CDR1 ENHRY and CDR2 SYGVKD. Libraries were prepared by immunoSEQ multiplex PCR; TCRdb keeps only in-frame clonotypes and omits some of them. The sample shows more than 200,000 clones, 85% to 90% of them seen only once. The sequence was collected from a woman aged 45 to 65 with acute or convalescent COVID-19. Sequencing was done on a sample of peripheral blood. V gene TRBV10-3 combines with J gene TRBJ2-5; 7 bases are a match to TRBD2. The CDR3 sequence is CAISSSGSPGETQYF. The CDR3 nucleotides are TGTGCCATCTCTTCTAGCGGTTCCCCTGGGGAGACCCAGTACTTC.